These T cell receptor beta chains were read from a single sample in a study of blood T cell repertoires in COVID-19. TCRdb's table, derived via immunoSEQ multiplex PCR, lists solely in-frame clones and lacks some. The sample gives just under 65,000 clones, 65% to 90% of which show up once; more than 1% is in the top ten. The sequencing input was peripheral blood. The receptors were sampled from a man aged 40-49 years with acute or convalescent COVID-19. Both conserved end residues are part of each CDR3. Fields, in order: J gene, D gene, clone size, V gene, CDR3 DNA, CDR3 protein. D genes are given only for firm matches. Size is stated for part of the rows, as once, few or many counts, or as a class when the clone is expanded.

TRBJ2-5,.,.,TRBV5-1,TGCGCCAGCAGCTTCCCGTCCGGGACCCAGTACTTC,CASSFPSGTQYF
TRBJ2-2,.,.,TRBV18,TGTGCCAGCTCACCATTGAGGGGGAGCACCGGGGAGCTGTTTTTT,CASSPLRGSTGELFF
TRBJ1-1,.,few,TRBV6-5,TGTGCCAGCACCCCCGGGGGCGGGGGGACTGAAGCTTTCTTT,CASTPGGGGTEAFF
TRBJ1-5,.,.,TRBV19,TGTGCCAGTAGTAGCAGGGGCGCGGGAGTTGGTCAGCCCCAGCATTTT,CASSSRGAGVGQPQHF
TRBJ1-4,.,once,TRBV19,TGTGCCTGTGCCCGCAGCGCTGATGAAAAACTGTTTTTT,CACARSADEKLFF
TRBJ1-2,.,.,TRBV6-6,TGTGCCAGCAGTGACATAGAATATGGCTACACCTTC,CASSDIEYGYTF
TRBJ2-3,.,.,TRBV7-2,TGTGCCAGCAGCTCCTCCCGTAGTCCTAACACAGATACGCAGTATTTT,CASSSSRSPNTDTQYF
TRBJ1-1,.,.,TRBV19,TGTGCCAGTAGTCCTCTCAGGGATCGCACTGAAGCTTTCTTT,CASSPLRDRTEAFF
TRBJ1-1,.,.,TRBV7-8,TGTGCCAGCAGCTTAGCGTTGGGGGGTAATGAAGCTTTCTTT,CASSLALGGNEAFF
TRBJ1-2,TRBD1,.,TRBV4-1,TGCGCCAGCAGCCAAGTAAGGACAGGGGGGGATGGCTACACCTTC,CASSQVRTGGDGYTF
TRBJ1-4,.,.,TRBV30,TGTGCCTGGAGAAACCAGGTTGAAAAACTGTTTTTT,CAWRNQVEKLFF
TRBJ1-2,TRBD1,.,TRBV2,TGTGCCAGCAGTCCGGGACAGGGGGCTGGTGGCTACACCTTC,CASSPGQGAGGYTF
TRBJ1-4,TRBD1,few,TRBV3-1/TRBV3-2,TGTGCCAGCAACCTACAGGGGGCGGCCGGAAAACTGTTTTTT,CASNLQGAAGKLFF
TRBJ1-6,.,.,TRBV24-1,TGTGCCACCAGTGGAGGGTTCAATTCACCCCTCCACTTT,CATSGGFNSPLHF
TRBJ1-2,TRBD1,few,TRBV7-9,TGTGCCAGCAGCTCCGTCAGGGGGGATGGCTACACCTTC,CASSSVRGDGYTF
TRBJ1-3,.,.,TRBV6-5,TGTGCCAGCAGCCACAGGGAGATCGAAAACACCATATATTTT,CASSHREIENTIYF
TRBJ1-2,.,few,TRBV16,TGTGCCAGTAGGGGAAACTATGGCTACACCTTC,CASRGNYGYTF
TRBJ2-7,.,.,TRBV21-1,TGTGCCAGCAGCAAAGCTAGCCACGAGCAGTACTTC,CASSKASHEQYF
TRBJ1-4,.,.,TRBV5-8,TGTGCCAGCAGCCCGATAGGAGGGGCGCTAGCTAATGAAAAACTGTTTTTT,CASSPIGGALANEKLFF